Listed below are T cell receptor beta chains from one sample, sequenced in a study of blood T cell repertoires in COVID-19. Only in-frame clones appear in the TCRdb table, and some are missing; sequencing was by immunoSEQ multiplex PCR. This sample has approximately 500,000 clones; nearly 90% occur once, and the top ten carry 0.8% to 0.9%. What was sequenced was peripheral blood. The receptor source for this set is a man younger than 35 with COVID-19, enrolled during active disease. The CDR3 runs from the conserved cysteine through the conserved F or W. Each record gives: clone size, J gene, D gene, V gene, CDR3 DNA, CDR3 protein. The D gene is left open where the match is weak. A row's size may be missing; if present it is once, few, many or a size class.

.,TRBJ2-1,.,TRBV11-3,TGTGCCAGCAGCGCACGCGGTTCCTACAATGAGCAGTTCTTC,CASSARGSYNEQFF
.,TRBJ2-7,TRBD1,TRBV30,TGTGCCTGGAGTGAAGGACAGGGGGCGAGCGAGCAGTACTTC,CAWSEGQGASEQYF
.,TRBJ2-3,.,TRBV14,TGTGCCAGCAGCCCATCAGGCACAGATACGCAGTATTTT,CASSPSGTDTQYF
.,TRBJ1-5,TRBD1,TRBV10-3,TGTGCCATCAGTGAGAGGACAGGGAAGCAGCCCCAGCATTTT,CAISERTGKQPQHF
.,TRBJ2-1,.,TRBV24-1,TGTGCCACCAGTGACCGTACCTACAATGAGCAGTTCTTC,CATSDRTYNEQFF
.,TRBJ2-2,.,TRBV4-1,TGCGCCAGCAGCCAATTTTTTTCGGAGGGCGGGGAGCTGTTTTTT,CASSQFFSEGGELFF
.,TRBJ2-1,.,TRBV19,TGTGCCAGTAGCGGCTCCTACAATGAGCAGTTCTTC,CASSGSYNEQFF
.,TRBJ1-2,.,TRBV3-1/TRBV3-2,TGTGCCAGCAGCCAAGATATCACGGCAGGGGGCTACACCTTC,CASSQDITAGGYTF
.,TRBJ1-5,TRBD1,TRBV2,TGTGCCAGCAGTCCCAGACAGGGGGATCAGCCCCAGCATTTT,CASSPRQGDQPQHF
.,TRBJ1-2,.,TRBV3-1/TRBV3-2,TGTGCCAGCAGCCAAGGGGGCGCCGGCTACACCTTC,CASSQGGAGYTF
.,TRBJ1-2,TRBD1,TRBV4-1,TGCGCCAGCAGCCCATCGACAGGGAACCCATCGCCGTACACCTTC,CASSPSTGNPSPYTF
few,TRBJ1-1,.,TRBV4-1,TGCGCCAGCAGCCGAGAGGGGAGCCGGAGCACTGAAGCTTTCTTT,CASSREGSRSTEAFF
.,TRBJ2-3,.,TRBV2,TGTGCCAGCAGCACGACTAGTACCACAGATACGCAGTATTTT,CASSTTSTTDTQYF